This T cell receptor (beta chain) came from a study of T cells after yellow fever vaccination. Notes on the study in general: Weaker in magnitude, the secondary response showed a faster peak on day 5 versus 15.

TCRdb redid the calling of the 5' RACE reads with MiXCR, one entry per CDR3 protein. The table has roughly 120,000 distinct CDR3 sequences, 5.5% to 8% seen once. This clonotype appeared many times. What it recognizes is unknown. Looked up from germline, CDR1 is SNHLY and CDR2 is FYNNEI. The CDR3 runs to 12 residues. V was shortened by 4 bases and J by 7 bases, with 5 bases between the two germline ends. This chain links TRBV2 with TRBJ1-6; D remains ambiguous. The TCR was taken from a man younger than 35 who received the YFV17D yellow fever vaccine. Specimen: CD4+ T cells sorted from PBMCs, collected about 49 days after the first yellow fever vaccination. CDR3 residues: CASSVVNSPLHF. CDR3 DNA sequence: TGTGCCAGCAGTGTCGTGAATTCACCCCTCCACTTT.